This T cell receptor (beta chain) was documented in a study of identical twins (dated by TCRdb to 2016 to 2017). Broadly, across the study: TCR alpha and beta repertoires from monozygotic twins, unrelated adults of various ages and cord blood were deep-sequenced to test whether fetal clonotypes persist. To rule out contamination, the twin experiments were replicated at different times with different library preparation protocols. What the study reported, not specific to this receptor: Out-of-frame TCR alpha sequences shared between twins showed an excess of low generation-probability sequences compared with coincidental sharing between unrelated individuals. Because the same donors could not be followed over many years, the conclusions relied on cross-sectional statistical analysis. Abundant cord blood beta clonotypes had fewer insertions, young adult naive repertoires showed a similar but weaker trend, and memory repertoires showed no such trend. In beta out-of-frame sequences, excess twin sharing was weaker, because having fewer shared sequences lowered the signal-to-noise ratio. Zero-insertion analyses could be partly confounded by invariant T cells such as MAIT and iNKT, although diverse VJ usage argued against such confounding for most clonotypes. Out-of-frame TCR alpha sharing in monozygotic twins was systematically underestimated by recombination models, whereas sharing between unrelated individuals was in agreement with the recombination models.

All donors were healthy Caucasians. Three unrelated non-twin adults were additionally sequenced: a male aged 18 to 30, a male aged 50 to 59 and a female aged 50 to 59. Miltenyi CD45RO+ enrichment and human naive T-cell isolation kits were used to isolate memory (CD45RO+) and naive T cells from PBMC. The cysteine opens and the phenylalanine closes a CDR3 of 16 amino acids. This entry keeps only the CDR3 DNA: 48 bases, framed from base 1. According to the germline V gene, CDR1 reads MNHEY and CDR2 reads SVGAGI. V is shortened by 2 bases, J by 1 base, and the region joining them spans 11 bases. This clonotype was recorded only once. There is no known antigen for this receptor. Base qualities were left out, and no much larger clone turns up one base away. One read is thin evidence. Receptors were amplified or captured by 5' RACE. The instrument was an Illumina HiSeq 2000. A universal primer binding site was added through template switching, and the final cDNA carried a unique molecular identifier so that TCR cDNA molecules could be counted accurately. Specific primers in the conserved constant-segment region were used to synthesize first-strand cDNA for TCR alpha and beta chains. To control for contamination, every cDNA library was double barcoded, receiving both a SMART-Mk sample barcode and Illumina barcodes. Two successive PCR steps introduced TruSeq adapter sequences along with Illumina sample barcodes. Sequencing of the TCR alpha and beta cDNA libraries was done on the Illumina HiSeq platform using custom primers. As for how the authors treated the data: Unique molecular identifiers were extracted from raw reads with MiGEC, and CDR3 positions were determined with MiXCR. For each individual, recombination models were inferred using an EM algorithm with the repgenHMM and IGoR tools. Shared clonotypes were analyzed with the tcR package in R, and sharing was normalized by the product of cloneset sizes. To study raw recombination without the effects of thymic and clonal selection, out-of-frame nonproductive sequences were analyzed. In-frame beta chains were kept once TCRdb had trimmed the public reads at Q25 with fastp and called clones with MiXCR. Each entry is one CDR3 protein sequence, shown with its most common DNA and genes. V and J calls and clone size were set by TCRdb, not the authors. The sample table records 690,000 or so distinct CDR3 sequences; around 6% of these occur just once. About 2% of the sample goes to the ten largest clones.

The source of this sequence is a man aged 18 to 30 in good health. The sequencing sample was made of naive T cells sorted from blood. This specimen's cell subset or site label, per the study, means: cells isolated with a human naive T-cell isolation kit. The chain joins TRBV6-5 to TRBJ2-2; the D gene could be either TRBD1 or TRBD2, each agreeing at 5 bases. The CDR3 in this case is CASSYAGTRNTGELFF. The sequenced DNA: TGTGCCAGCAGTTACGCCGGGACGAGGAACACCGGGGAGCTGTTTTTT.